A selection of T cell receptor beta chains follows, all from one sample in a study of human T cells and chemical hapten exposure. A single record per CDR3 protein comes from TCRdb applying MiXCR to the RACE reads. The table lists about 380,000 distinct CDR3 sequences, roughly 4.6% of them singletons. The material was whole blood, obtained in connection with sensitization to the hapten diphenylcyclopropenone (DPC). Receptor source: a woman aged 45-65 years with alopecia areata. Some clones in this sample may be carry-over from other donors' samples. Both conserved end residues are trimmed from each CDR3. Each record gives: J gene, V gene, CDR3 protein.

TRBJ1-1,TRBV18,ASSPDSGTEAF
TRBJ2-7,TRBV27,ASSLSSGPYEQY
TRBJ1-3,TRBV20-1,SALGPGAKGNTIY
TRBJ2-3,TRBV3-1,ASSLLAGEGTDTQY
TRBJ2-3,TRBV24-1,ATVGGTDTQY
TRBJ1-4,TRBV6-5,ASSSTVRGEKLF
TRBJ1-5,TRBV27,ASSGLGAQPQH
TRBJ1-1,TRBV29-1,SVDALASGTEAF
TRBJ2-1,TRBV6-2/TRBV6-3,ASSYISEQF
TRBJ1-1,TRBV29-1,SVDQVVGAYAEAF
TRBJ1-5,TRBV6-1,ASTRDRADQPQH
TRBJ1-2,TRBV5-1,ASSSPGAAYGYT
TRBJ2-3,TRBV5-6,ASSFPRASGSTDTQY
TRBJ2-7,TRBV29-1,SVVPASSSYEQY
TRBJ2-3,TRBV5-1,ASSSGTLPTDTQY
TRBJ1-1,TRBV29-1,SVEKKGWYTEAF
TRBJ2-3,TRBV12-3/TRBV12-4,ASSFLGTSGSGSTDTQY
TRBJ2-3,TRBV12-3/TRBV12-4,ASSPLPLAGGADTQY
TRBJ1-5,TRBV12-3/TRBV12-4,ASSPLLGNSNQPQH
TRBJ1-1,TRBV6-6,ASSVRGSAEAF
TRBJ2-1,TRBV11-1,ASSTLSGGRYNEQF
TRBJ1-1,TRBV2,ASPEVARANTEAF
TRBJ1-2,TRBV20-1,SARSQAANYGYT
TRBJ2-1,TRBV6-5,ASTYSRGRSNEQF
TRBJ1-5,TRBV12-3/TRBV12-4,ASPPPGQINQPQH
TRBJ2-2,TRBV30,AWRPSNTGELF